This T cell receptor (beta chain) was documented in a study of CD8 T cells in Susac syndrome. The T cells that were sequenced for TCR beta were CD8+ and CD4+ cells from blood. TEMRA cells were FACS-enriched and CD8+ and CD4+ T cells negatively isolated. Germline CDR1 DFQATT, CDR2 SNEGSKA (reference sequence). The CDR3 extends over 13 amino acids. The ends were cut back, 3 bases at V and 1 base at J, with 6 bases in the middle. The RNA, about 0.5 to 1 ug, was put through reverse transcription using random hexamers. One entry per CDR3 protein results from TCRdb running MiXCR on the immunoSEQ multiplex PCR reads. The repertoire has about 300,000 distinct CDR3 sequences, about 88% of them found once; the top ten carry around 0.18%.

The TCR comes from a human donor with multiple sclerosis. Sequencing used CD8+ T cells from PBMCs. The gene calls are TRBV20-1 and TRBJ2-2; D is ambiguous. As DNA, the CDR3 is TGCAGTGCTAGGCCTGGGAACACCGGGGAGCTGTTTTTT. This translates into CSARPGNTGELFF.